One and the same sample provided the 30 T cell receptor beta chains below, sequenced in a study of T-cell memory formation after mild COVID-19. Each CDR3 protein is one row after TCRdb ran MiXCR on the 5' RACE reads. This table holds about 190,000 distinct CDR3 sequences, approximately 20% found once. Sequencing input: PBMCs or a T cell subset sorted from them (not recorded which). The receptors derive from an adult woman who had mild COVID-19 (a few samples of this study predate the infection). Cell type and time point are not known.

This chain links TRBV29-1 with TRBJ2-1; tentative D call: TRBD2 (5 bases). V lost 5 bases and J lost 2, with 19 bases in between. This CDR3 region has 16 residues. The germline V gene has CDR1 SQVTM and CDR2 ANQGSEA. DNA of the CDR3: TGCAGCGTTACAACACCTCGGGGTGTTGCCTACAATGAGCAGTTCTTC. Its translation: CSVTTPRGVAYNEQFF.

The V call is TRBV20-1, the J call TRBJ2-1; no firm D call. Germline lookup yields CDR1 DFQATT and CDR2 SNEGSKA (reference sequence). The CDR3 runs to 11 residues. V lost 5 bases and J lost 6, with 8 bases in between. This CDR3 is CSAPDGNEQFF. The CDR3 nucleotides are TGCAGTGCTCCCGATGGCAATGAGCAGTTCTTC.

J is TRBJ2-3 and V is TRBV24-1; D gene ambiguous. Between the trimmed V and J ends, which lost 4 bases and 10 bases, there was a span of 11 bases. The CDR3 has 12 residues. Germline values: CDR1 KGHDR, CDR2 SFDVKD. CDR3 region: CATSEVGKPQYF. Written as DNA, the CDR3 is TGTGCCACCAGTGAGGTTGGAAAACCGCAGTATTTT.

This clonotype was found a few times. This chain uses TRBV7-3 with TRBJ2-3; tentatively, D is TRBD2 (7 bases). V gave up 6 bases and J gave up 1 base, with 11 bases separating them. The CDR3 extends over 14 amino acids. Germline V gene sequence: CDR1 SGHTA, CDR2 FQGTGA. CDR3 nucleotide sequence: TGTGCCAGCAGGTCGGGGGGCCGCACAGATACGCAGTATTTT. This translates into CASRSGGRTDTQYF.

This clonotype appeared a few times. The chain employs TRBV7-3 and TRBJ2-6, with unresolved D. The CDR3 totals 13 residues. Trimming shortened V by 7 bases and J by 1 base, and 5 bases separated the two germline ends. Germline values: CDR1 SGHTA, CDR2 FQGTGA. CDR3 DNA sequence: TGTGCCAGCACCTCATCTGGGGCCAACGTCCTGACTTTC. As protein: CASTSSGANVLTF.

This clonotype was observed a few times. The chain recombines TRBV11-3 with TRBJ1-1; possibly TRBD1 for D (6 bases). The germline V gene encodes CDR1 SGHNT and CDR2 YENEEA. The V end was cut by 5 bases, the J end by 7 bases, with 14 bases between. The CDR3 is made up of 13 amino acids. CDR3 protein: CASSLPGAVEAFF. CDR3 bases: TGTGCCAGCAGCCTCCCGGGGGCAGTTGAAGCTTTCTTT.

The chain employs TRBV7-2 and TRBJ1-5; D is unclear. The V end lost 2 bases, the J end lost 7 bases, and 18 bases lay between the germline ends. This CDR3 is built from 16 residues. CDR1 SGHTA and CDR2 FQGNSA come from the germline V gene. The CDR3 DNA is TGTGCCAGCAGCTTAATTTCTACGCGTTTCGACCAGCCCCAGCATTTT. Encoded protein: CASSLISTRFDQPQHF.

In its sample, this clonotype was seen a few times. The genes are TRBV30 and TRBJ2-7; 12 bases map to TRBD1. The CDR3 runs to 16 residues. Germline V gives CDR1 GTSNPN, CDR2 SVGIG (reference sequence). J lost 2 bases, V lost 4 bases, and 9 bases had no gene match. The CDR3 DNA reads TGTGCCTGGATGGGGGACAGGGGGCGTTCCGCCTACGAGCAGTACTTC. It encodes CAWMGDRGRSAYEQYF.

In its sample, this clonotype was seen a few times. The J gene is TRBJ1-1, the V gene TRBV6-1; no reliable D call. The CDR3 is made up of 14 amino acids. From germline, CDR1 is MNHNS and CDR2 SASEGT. Trimming stripped 9 bases from V and 7 bases from J, with 21 bases between. In DNA, the CDR3 is TGTGCCAGTGCTATGGTGTCAGGCCCCAGTGAAGCTTTCTTT. Its protein product is CASAMVSGPSEAFF.

This clonotype was observed a handful of times. V usage is TRBV4-2 and J usage is TRBJ2-4, with a weak D call TRBD2 (6 bases). Trimming left V 1 base short and J 8 bases short, with 21 bases between. Per the germline V gene, CDR1 is LGHNA and CDR2 is YNFKEQ. The length of the CDR3 is 17 residues. The CDR3 DNA reads TGTGCCAGCAGCCAAGGAGGGAGGCCACACCGAAGTTACATTCAGTACTTC. Translating gives CASSQGGRPHRSYIQYF.

This clonotype was seen more than once but under ten times. The rearrangement joins TRBV5-8 to TRBJ2-1; 10 nucleotides align to TRBD1. Germline CDR1 reads SGHTS; CDR2 reads YDEGEE. The length of the CDR3 is 15 residues. V gave up 5 bases and J gave up 7 bases; unmatched junction bases: 9. The DNA of the CDR3 is TGTGCCAGCAGAAGGGACAGGGGTCAGCATAATGAGCAGTTCTTC. As protein: CASRRDRGQHNEQFF.

This clonotype was counted a few times. The V and J genes are TRBV5-1 and TRBJ1-1; the D gene is possibly TRBD1 (6 bases). Trimming stripped 5 bases from V and 7 bases from J, with 12 bases between. The CDR3 is made up of 12 amino acids. CDR1 is SGHRS and CDR2 is YFSETQ in the germline V gene. The CDR3, as DNA: TGCGCCAGCAGTAGGGGGGCGGATGAAGCTTTCTTT. This codes for CASSRGADEAFF.

This rearrangement joins TRBV5-1 to TRBJ2-2; perhaps TRBD1 as D (5 bases). Germline V lookup: CDR1 SGHRS, CDR2 YFSETQ. The CDR3 has 15 residues. Between the trimmed V and J ends, which lost 4 bases and 0 bases, there was a span of 10 bases. This CDR3 reads CASSIQDPNTGELFF. The CDR3 nucleotides read TGCGCCAGCAGCATACAGGATCCGAACACCGGGGAGCTGTTTTTT.

The rearrangement links TRBV15 to TRBJ1-1; 9 bases match TRBD1. CDR1 and CDR2 from the germline V gene are LNHNV and YYDKDF (reference sequence). The V segment lost 3 bases and the J segment 5 bases; nucleotides outside the gene matches: 13. The CDR3 covers 17 residues. CDR3 in DNA: TGTGCCACCAGCAGGGAGGGCACAGGGGGCAAGCGAACTGAAGCTTTCTTT. This translates into CATSREGTGGKRTEAFF. Supplemented by reference TRBV15 and TRBJ1-1, the full variable domain reads DAMVIQNPRYQVTQFGKPVTLSCSQTLNHNVMYWYQQKSSQAPKLLFHYYDKDFNNEADTPDNFQSRRPNTSFCFLDIRSPGLGDTAMYLCATSREGTGGKRTEAFFGQGTRLTVV.

The table lists this clonotype with many counts. The rearrangement links TRBV5-1 to TRBJ2-3; 7 nucleotides agree with TRBD1. Germline-derived CDR1 and CDR2 are SGHRS and YFSETQ. CDR3 length: 15 amino acids. J was trimmed by 1 base and V by 5 bases; bases with no gene match: 7. CDR3 sequence: CASSLRDSRTDTQYF. The CDR3 DNA reads as TGCGCCAGCAGTTTACGGGACAGCCGCACAGATACGCAGTATTTT. The full variable domain, with the rest looked up from reference TRBV5-1 and TRBJ2-3, is KAGVTQTPRYLIKTRGQQVTLSCSPISGHRSVSWYQQTPGQGLQFLFEYFSETQRNKGNFPGRFSGRQFSNSRSEMNVSTLELGDSALYLCASSLRDSRTDTQYFGPGTRLTVL.

The J gene is TRBJ2-2, the V gene TRBV4-1; TRBD1 matches 10 bases. The CDR3 covers 17 residues. Germline loops: CDR1 MGHRA, CDR2 YSYEKL. Unmatched junction bases numbered 5, after V lost 0 bases and J lost 4 bases. The CDR3 region is CASSQDRGTGVTGELFF. CDR3 nucleotide sequence: TGCGCCAGCAGCCAAGATAGGGGGACAGGGGTCACCGGGGAGCTGTTTTTT.

CDR3 bases: TGTGCCAGCAGTGAACTGGCCAGGAGCCACGAGCAGTACTTC. It specifies CASSELARSHEQYF. The chain uses TRBV6-1 and TRBJ2-7; D ambiguous. The CDR3 has 14 residues. Germline lookup yields CDR1 MNHNS and CDR2 SASEGT. Trimming took off 2 bases at V and 5 bases at J, with 13 bases between the two ends.

This clonotype was detected only a few times. This rearrangement joins TRBV19 to TRBJ1-1, with D hard to call. Trimming left V 5 bases short and J 3 bases short, with 16 bases between. The CDR3 has 15 amino acids. CDR1 LNHDA and CDR2 SQIVND come from the germline V gene (reference sequence). The CDR3 DNA sequence: TGTGCCAGTAGTCCTTGGAAAAGTGGCCACACTGAAGCTTTCTTT. Residues: CASSPWKSGHTEAFF.

Only a few counts were recorded for this clonotype. The chain links TRBV6-2 or TRBV6-3 to TRBJ2-1; 7 nucleotides agree with TRBD2. Per germline, CDR1 MNHEY and CDR2 SVGEGT. CDR3 length: 14 amino acids. V shed 2 bases, J shed 7 bases, and the junction held 5 bases outside the gene matches. The CDR3 region is CASSYRREKNEQFF. The CDR3 bases are TGTGCCAGCAGTTACCGGCGGGAGAAGAATGAGCAGTTCTTC.

The chain links TRBV5-1 to TRBJ1-2; D unresolved. CDR1 and CDR2 from the germline V gene are SGHRS and YFSETQ. V was trimmed by 0 bases and J by 6 bases, leaving 9 bases between them. The length of the CDR3 is 13 residues. In DNA, the CDR3 is TGCGCCAGCAGCTTGGATGGGTTGGATGGCTACACCTTC. It specifies CASSLDGLDGYTF.

In this sample, this clonotype is medium-sized. This chain uses TRBV12-3 or TRBV12-4 with TRBJ2-1; 7 bases map to TRBD1. This CDR3 is built from 16 residues. The V and J ends lost 5 bases and 8 bases, in that order; junction bases with no gene match: 15. CDR3 in amino acids: CASSMGQFPASYEQFF. In nucleotides, the CDR3 is TGTGCCAGCAGTATGGGACAGTTCCCCGCATCATATGAGCAGTTCTTC.

Only a few counts were recorded for this clonotype. The V and J genes are TRBV20-1 and TRBJ1-4, with D perhaps matching TRBD1 (5 bases). V was shortened by 2 bases and J by 6 bases, with 13 bases between the two germline ends. CDR3 length: 14 residues. CDR1 and CDR2 from the germline V gene are DFQATT and SNEGSKA (reference sequence). For the CDR3, the DNA is TGCAGTGCTAGACCCCGTAGGGGCTATGAAAAACTGTTTTTT. It codes for CSARPRRGYEKLFF.

CDR3 region: CASSPIGRTGSVYGYTF. In nucleotides, the CDR3 is TGTGCCAGCAGCCCCATTGGAAGGACAGGGAGCGTTTATGGCTACACCTTC. The rearrangement uses TRBV5-5 and TRBJ1-2; 8 nucleotides align to TRBD1. This CDR3 is built from 17 residues. The trim removed 4 bases at V and 5 bases at J, leaving 16 bases unmatched. In germline, CDR1 is SGHKS, CDR2 YYEKEE (reference sequence).

V is TRBV7-6 and J is TRBJ1-2; the D is unclear. CDR1 and CDR2 from the germline V gene are SGHVS and FNYEAQ. This CDR3 region has 16 residues. Trimming removed 4 bases at V and 2 bases at J, with 17 bases between. The CDR3 sequence is CASSSGLLAQNYGYTF. The CDR3 DNA is TGTGCCAGCAGCTCCGGCCTACTTGCACAGAACTATGGCTACACCTTC.

There are a few counts of this clonotype. The chain recombines TRBV11-2 with TRBJ2-3; weak D call: TRBD1 (6 bases). Trimming took 1 base from V and 2 from J, leaving 10 bases between them. CDR1 SGHAT and CDR2 FQNNGV come from the germline V gene. This CDR3 is built from 15 residues. CDR3 coding DNA: TGTGCCAGCAGCTTAGTGACAGGTACCACAGATACGCAGTATTTT. Protein product: CASSLVTGTTDTQYF.

The rearrangement joins TRBV18 to TRBJ1-5; 7 bases align to TRBD1. Germline lookup yields CDR1 KGHSH and CDR2 LQKENI. The junction had 8 bases not matched to a gene; V was cut back by 6 bases and J by 3 bases. This CDR3 is 15 amino acids long. CDR3 bases: TGTGCCAGCTCGCCCCCGGGACAGTCCAATCAGCCCCAGCATTTT. Translation gives CASSPPGQSNQPQHF.

The chain employs TRBV20-1 and TRBJ2-5; 7 bases map to TRBD2. V lost 3 bases, J lost 1 base, and 5 bases stayed unmatched. CDR3 size: 14 residues. Germline V gives CDR1 DFQATT, CDR2 SNEGSKA (reference sequence). The CDR3 sequence is CSASKREGQETQYF. CDR3 in DNA: TGCAGTGCTAGTAAGAGGGAGGGCCAAGAGACCCAGTACTTC.

This clonotype came up a few times. This chain uses TRBV11-3 with TRBJ1-1; D gene uncertain. CDR1 is SGHNT and CDR2 is YENEEA in the germline V gene. V was cut by 5 bases and J by 6 bases, with 10 bases left in between. CDR3 length equals 12 residues. The CDR3 bases are TGTGCCAGCAGCACACGGAGCGCTGAAGCTTTCTTT. The encoded protein is CASSTRSAEAFF.

This clonotype was observed a handful of times. The J gene is TRBJ1-2, the V gene TRBV4-1; TRBD1 aligns across 7 bases. V lost 5 bases, J lost 4 bases, and 16 bases stayed unmatched. The germline V gene has CDR1 MGHRA and CDR2 YSYEKL. The CDR3 loop spans 17 amino acids. The chain's CDR3 is CASSAPERRRDSYGYTF. For the CDR3, the DNA is TGCGCCAGCAGCGCCCCAGAACGCCGCCGGGACAGCTATGGCTACACCTTC.

The J gene is TRBJ1-1, the V gene TRBV7-8; no firm D call. Germline V CDR1 and CDR2: SGHVS, FQNEAQ. Trimming removed 7 bases at V and 0 bases at J, with 18 bases between. The CDR3 loop spans 16 amino acids. The CDR3, as DNA: TGTGCCAGCACCCCCACCCGGGCAGCCATGAACACTGAAGCTTTCTTT. Its protein product is CASTPTRAAMNTEAFF.